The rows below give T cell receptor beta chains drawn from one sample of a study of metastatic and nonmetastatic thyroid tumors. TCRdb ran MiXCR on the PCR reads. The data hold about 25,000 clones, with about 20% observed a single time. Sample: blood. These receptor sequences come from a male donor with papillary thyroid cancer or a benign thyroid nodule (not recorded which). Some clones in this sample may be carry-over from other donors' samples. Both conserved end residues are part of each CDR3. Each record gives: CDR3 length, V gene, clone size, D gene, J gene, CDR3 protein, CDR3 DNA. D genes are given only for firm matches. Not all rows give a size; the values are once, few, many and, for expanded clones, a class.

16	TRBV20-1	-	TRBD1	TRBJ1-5	CSARVLDRGSNQPQHF	TGCAGTGCTAGAGTCCTGGACAGGGGGAGCAATCAGCCCCAGCATTTT
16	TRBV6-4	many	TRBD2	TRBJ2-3	CASSEGTSGSTDTQYF	TGTGCCAGCAGTGAAGGGACTAGCGGGAGCACAGATACGCAGTATTTT
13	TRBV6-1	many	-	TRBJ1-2	CASGSQGRNGYTF	TGTGCCAGCGGGAGTCAGGGCCGCAATGGCTACACCTTC
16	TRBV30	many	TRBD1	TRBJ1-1	CAWSIYGTAKNTEAFF	TGTGCCTGGAGTATATATGGGACAGCTAAGAACACTGAAGCTTTCTTT
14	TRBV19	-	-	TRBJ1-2	CASSIVGRADGYTF	TGTGCCAGTAGTATAGTGGGAAGGGCAGATGGCTACACCTTC
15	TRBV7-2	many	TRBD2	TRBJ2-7	CASSEAGTSGKKQYF	TGTGCCAGCAGCGAAGCCGGGACTAGCGGGAAGAAGCAGTACTTC
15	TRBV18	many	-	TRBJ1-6	CASSQTQGRNSPLHF	TGTGCCAGCTCACAGACACAGGGCCGCAATTCACCCCTCCACTTT
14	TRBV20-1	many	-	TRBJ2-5	CSARVGSAQETQYF	TGCAGTGCTAGAGTGGGTAGCGCACAAGAGACCCAGTACTTC
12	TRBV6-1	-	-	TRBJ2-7	CASMDRFYDQYF	TGTGCCAGCATGGACAGATTCTACGATCAGTACTTC
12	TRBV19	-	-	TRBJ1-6	CASSVRGSPLHF	TGTGCCAGTAGTGTCCGGGGTTCACCCCTCCACTTT
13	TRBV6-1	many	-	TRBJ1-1	CASSPRQNTEAFF	TGTGCCAGCAGTCCACGACAGAACACTGAAGCTTTCTTT
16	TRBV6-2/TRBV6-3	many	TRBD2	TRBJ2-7	CASSYQTSEISYEQYF	TGTGCCAGCAGTTACCAAACTAGCGAAATCTCCTACGAGCAGTACTTC
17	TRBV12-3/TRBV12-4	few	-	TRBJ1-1	CASTPMGQAAMNTEAFF	TGTGCCAGCACCCCCATGGGTCAGGCGGCTATGAACACTGAAGCCTTCTTT
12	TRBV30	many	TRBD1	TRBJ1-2	CAGRGQAHGYTF	TGTGCCGGCCGAGGACAGGCACATGGCTACACCTTC
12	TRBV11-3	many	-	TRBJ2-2	CASSLDNGELFF	TGTGCCAGCAGCTTAGATAACGGGGAGCTGTTTTTT
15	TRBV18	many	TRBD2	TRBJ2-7	CASSPGWGGFYEQYF	TGTGCCAGCTCACCAGGGTGGGGGGGGTTCTACGAGCAGTACTTC
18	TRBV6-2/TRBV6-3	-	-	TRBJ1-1	CASSYPSGQWARSTKAFF	TGTGCCAGCAGTTACCCGTCAGGACAGTGGGCGCGAAGCACTAAAGCTTTCTTT
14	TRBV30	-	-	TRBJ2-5	CVWRSTRLQETQYF	TGTGTCTGGAGAAGTACGAGGCTACAAGAGACCCAGTACTTC
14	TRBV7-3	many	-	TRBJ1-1	CASSANGGITEAFF	TGTGCCAGCAGCGCAAATGGGGGGATCACTGAAGCTTTCTTT
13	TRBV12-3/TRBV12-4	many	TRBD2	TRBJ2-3	CASSFLTSDTQYF	TGTGCCAGCAGTTTTTTGACTAGCGATACGCAGTATTTT
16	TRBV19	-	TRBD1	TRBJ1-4	CASSPAPTGFAEKLLF	TGTGCCAGTAGCCCCGCGCCGACAGGGTTTGCTGAAAAACTGCTTTTT
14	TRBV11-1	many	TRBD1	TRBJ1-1	CASALSSRGTEAFF	TGTGCCAGCGCTTTGAGTTCCAGGGGGACTGAAGCTTTCTTT
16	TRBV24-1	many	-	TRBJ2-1	CATSEKPGSPYNEQFF	TGTGCCACCAGTGAGAAGCCAGGTTCTCCCTACAATGAGCAGTTCTTC
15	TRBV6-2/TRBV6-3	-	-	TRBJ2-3	CACSTGLGPTDTQYF	TGTGCCTGCAGTACGGGACTGGGGCCCACAGATACGCAGTATTTT
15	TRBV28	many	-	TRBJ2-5	CASSSASEGQETQYF	TGTGCCAGCAGTTCCGCCTCGGAGGGCCAAGAGACCCAGTACTTC
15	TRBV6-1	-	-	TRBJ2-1	CASSQSGSAYNEQFF	TGTGCGAGCAGTCAAAGCGGAAGCGCCTACAATGAGCAGTTCTTC
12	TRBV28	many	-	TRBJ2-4	CASTSQGGIQYF	TGTGCCAGCACCTCCCAGGGGGGGATTCAGTACTTC
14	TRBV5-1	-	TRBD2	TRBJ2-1	CASRAGLAGGVPFF	TGCGCCAGCAGGGCGGGACTAGCGGGAGGTGTTCCGTTCTTC
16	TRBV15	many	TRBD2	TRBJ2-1	CATSRDRLAGAGEQFF	TGTGCCACCAGCAGAGATCGGTTAGCGGGAGCTGGGGAGCAGTTCTTC
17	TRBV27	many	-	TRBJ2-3	CASSLRVWGASTDTQYF	TGTGCCAGCAGTTTAAGGGTTTGGGGAGCAAGCACAGATACGCAGTATTTT
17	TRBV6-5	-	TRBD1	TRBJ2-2	CASSYSAGQGLGGELFF	TGTGCCAGCAGTTACTCGGCGGGACAGGGCTTGGGCGGGGAGCTGTTTTTT
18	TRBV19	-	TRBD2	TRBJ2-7	CASSLSGTRGVVFYAQYF	TGTGCCAGTAGTCTCTCGGGGACTAGGGGTGTCGTCTTCTACGCGCAGTACTTC
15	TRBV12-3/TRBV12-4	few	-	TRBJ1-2	CASSQQSGGLYGYTF	TGTGCCAGCAGCCAGCAGTCGGGGGGCCTCTATGGCTACACCTTC
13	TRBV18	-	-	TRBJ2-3	CASSPTPGDPQYF	TGTGCCAGCTCACCGACACCTGGAGATCCGCAGTATTTT
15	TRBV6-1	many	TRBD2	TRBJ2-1	CASSEPAGLYNEQFF	TGTGCCAGCAGTGAACCAGCGGGACTTTACAATGAGCAGTTCTTC
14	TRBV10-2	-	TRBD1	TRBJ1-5	CARGGTGGFQPQHF	TGCGCCAGGGGCGGGACAGGGGGCTTTCAGCCCCAGCATTTT
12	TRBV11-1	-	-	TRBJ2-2	CASSFYTGELFF	TGTGCCAGCAGCTTTTACACCGGGGAGCTGTTTTTT
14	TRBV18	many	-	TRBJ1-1	CASQVVGHQAEAFF	TGTGCCAGCCAAGTGGTGGGACACCAAGCTGAAGCTTTCTTT
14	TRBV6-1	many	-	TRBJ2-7	CASSGQGISYEQYF	TGTGCCAGCAGTGGGCAGGGCATCTCCTACGAGCAGTACTTC
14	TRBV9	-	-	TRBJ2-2	CASSASGDTGELFF	TGTGCCAGCAGCGCTAGTGGGGACACCGGGGAGCTGTTTTTT
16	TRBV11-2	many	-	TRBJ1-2	CASSFRNPAVFYGYTF	TGTGCCAGCAGCTTCCGGAATCCCGCCGTCTTTTATGGCTACACCTTC
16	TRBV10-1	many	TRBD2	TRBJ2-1	CASSGASGRAYNEQFF	TGCGCCAGCAGTGGGGCTAGCGGGAGAGCCTACAATGAGCAGTTCTTC
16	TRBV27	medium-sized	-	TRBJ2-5	CASSPPSTDPCKTQYF	TGTGCCAGCAGTCCCCCCTCCACGGATCCATGTAAGACCCAGTACTTC
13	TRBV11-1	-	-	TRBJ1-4	CATSGSGNEKLFF	TGTGCAACTTCGGGATCGGGTAATGAAAAACTGTTTTTT
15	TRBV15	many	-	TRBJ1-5	CATSRDPGGNQPQHF	TGTGCCACCAGCAGAGACCCGGGGGGCAATCAGCCCCAGCATTTT
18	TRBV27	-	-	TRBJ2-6	CASSLVGPLYSGANVLTF	TGTGCCAGCAGTTTAGTGGGGCCCCTCTACTCTGGGGCCAACGTCCTGACTTTC
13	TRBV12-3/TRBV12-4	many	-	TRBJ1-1	CASSPGVNTEAFF	TGTGCCAGCAGCCCAGGGGTGAACACTGAAGCTTTCTTT
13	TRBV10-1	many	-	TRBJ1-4	CASSATGAEKLFF	TGCGCCAGCAGTGCGACAGGAGCCGAAAAACTGTTTTTT
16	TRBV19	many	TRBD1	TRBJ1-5	CASSMSGTGSNQPQHF	TGTGCCAGTAGTATGTCGGGGACAGGGAGCAATCAGCCCCAGCATTTT
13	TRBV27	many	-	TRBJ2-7	CASSYDGDYEQYF	TGTGCCAGCAGTTACGACGGGGACTACGAGCAGTACTTC
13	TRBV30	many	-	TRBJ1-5	CAWSSIGDQPQHF	TGTGCCTGGAGTTCGATCGGGGATCAGCCCCAGCATTTT
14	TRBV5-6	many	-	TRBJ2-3	CASSLGGVTDTQYF	TGTGCCAGCAGCTTGGGTGGGGTCACAGATACGCAGTATTTT
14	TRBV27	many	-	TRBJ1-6	CASTLTGDNSPLHF	TGTGCCAGCACCCTAACAGGAGATAATTCACCCCTCCACTTT
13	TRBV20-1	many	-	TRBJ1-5	CSARSPSNQPQHF	TGCAGTGCTAGGTCTCCTAGCAATCAGCCCCAGCATTTT